This TCR beta chain was documented in a study of T cell clones after liver transplantation. Notes on the study in general: The donor-reactive repertoire was only partly measurable in two subjects, lacking donor cells.

In the case of this clone: Its antigen is unidentified.

This CDR3 has 13 amino acids. Trimming stripped 5 bases from V and 2 bases from J, with 6 bases between. Germline-derived CDR1 and CDR2 are SGHTA and FQGTGA. Assay: immunoSEQ multiplex PCR; the TCRdb copy retains only in-frame clones and omits some. The sample includes tens of thousands of clones, approximately 87% seen only once; the top ten take 2.8%. The chain employs TRBV7-3 and TRBJ2-2; D is uncertain. The sample was CD4+ T cells from blood, taken at the 22-month timepoint. The origin of this receptor is a human patient who received a liver transplant. These T cells may partly come from the graft donor. The CDR3 sequence is CASSTKNTGELFF. The CDR3 nucleotides are TGTGCCAGCAGCACTAAAAACACCGGGGAGCTGTTTTTT.